One sample yielded the 27 T cell receptor beta chains listed below, sequenced in a study of blood T cell repertoires in COVID-19. TCRdb's copy holds only in-frame clones and misses some; the assay was immunoSEQ multiplex PCR. Of some 370,000 clones in the sample, roughly 86% were seen once. Sequenced: peripheral blood. The receptors come from a woman in her twenties or thirties with COVID-19, enrolled during active disease.

This clone was counted only a few times. The rearrangement links TRBV9 to TRBJ1-2; no firm D call. V lost 4 bases and J 7 bases, leaving 17 bases between the germline ends. CDR3 length equals 14 residues. Germline V gene lookup returns CDR1 SGDLS and CDR2 YYNGEE. As DNA, the CDR3 is TGTGCCAGCAGCCCACCGAACAGTGCCTTTGGCTACACCTTC. This translates into CASSPPNSAFGYTF.

The chain uses TRBV4-3 and TRBJ1-1, with D unclear. The length of the CDR3 is 13 residues. Trimming shortened V by 6 bases and J by 1 base, and 9 bases separated the two germline ends. In germline, CDR1 is LGHNA, CDR2 YSLEER. Written as DNA, the CDR3 is TGCGCCAGCAGTCTTTCTCCGAACACTGAAGCTTTCTTT. This sequence encodes CASSLSPNTEAFF.

The chain recombines TRBV7-3 with TRBJ2-7; 7 bases align to TRBD1. The germline CDR1 and CDR2 sequences are SGHTA and FQGTGA. V shed 5 bases and J 0 bases; nucleotides not matched to a gene: 4. There are 14 residues in the CDR3. The CDR3 protein is CASSTGQDSYEQYF. The DNA for the CDR3 is TGTGCCAGCAGCACCGGACAGGACTCCTACGAGCAGTACTTC.

In the case of this clone: The same CDR3 arises from other DNA sequences in this sample as well. The chain joins TRBV6-2 or TRBV6-3 to TRBJ1-5, with TRBD1 identical over 9 bases. The V gene end was trimmed by 4 bases and the J gene end by 4 bases; junction bases not matched to a gene: 2. The CDR3 is 14 amino acids. CDR1 is MNHEY and CDR2 is SVGEGT in the germline V gene. CDR3: CASSWDRENQPQHF. In DNA form, the CDR3 reads TGTGCCAGCAGTTGGGACAGGGAAAATCAGCCCCAGCATTTT.

The chain has TRBV28 and TRBJ1-2; 7 positions match TRBD1. Germline V CDR1 and CDR2: MDHEN, SYDVKM. After removal of 3 bases from V and 2 bases from J, the junction contained 6 bases not matched to a gene. The CDR3 runs 15 residues. The DNA of the CDR3 is TGTGCCAGCAGTTTGACAGGGACAAGAAACTATGGCTACACCTTC. Translated, it gives CASSLTGTRNYGYTF.

This clone was counted a few times. The V gene is TRBV27, the J gene TRBJ2-1; TRBD2 matches at 9 bases. Unmatched junction bases numbered 10, after V lost 0 bases and J lost 10 bases. There are 16 residues in the CDR3. CDR1 is MNHEY and CDR2 is SMNVEV in the germline V gene (reference sequence). The CDR3 reads CASSLSKGLAPREQFF. The CDR3, as DNA: TGTGCCAGCAGTTTATCGAAGGGACTAGCCCCCAGGGAGCAGTTCTTC.

The rearrangement links TRBV28 to TRBJ2-1; a possible D gene is TRBD2 (6 bases). The CDR3 contains 12 residues. CDR1 is MDHEN and CDR2 is SYDVKM in the germline V gene. The V gene lost 8 bases and the J gene lost 7 bases, with 12 bases spanning the gap. As DNA, the CDR3 is TGTGCCAGCTGTTGGGGGAGGAATGAGCAGTTCTTC. It encodes CASCWGRNEQFF.

This clone was counted a single time. Other DNA sequences in this specimen translate into the identical CDR3. The chain is built from TRBV6-5 and TRBJ1-6; D gene uncertain. CDR3 length: 12 residues. V dropped 6 bases and J dropped 9 bases, with 9 bases sitting between them. The germline V gene has CDR1 MNHEY and CDR2 SVGAGI. The CDR3 loop reads CASSRRGSPLHF. The CDR3 nucleotides are TGTGCCAGCAGCCGGAGAGGTTCACCCCTCCACTTT.

V usage is TRBV2 and J usage is TRBJ1-6; D not certain. Germline V CDR1 and CDR2: SNHLY, FYNNEI. Between the trimmed V and J ends, which lost 5 bases and 4 bases, there was a span of 9 bases. The CDR3 totals 14 residues. CDR3 DNA: TGTGCCAGCAGTACACAGACATATAATTCACCCCTCCACTTT. Translated: CASSTQTYNSPLHF.

This clone has a single count. The chain has TRBV14 and TRBJ2-5, with a tentative D call TRBD2 (6 bases). Germline CDR1 is SGHDN and CDR2 is FVKESK. The CDR3 has 16 amino acids. The V gene lost 1 base and the J gene lost 5 bases, with 17 bases spanning the gap. CDR3 sequence reads: CASSQGAGREWETQYF. CDR3 nucleotide sequence: TGTGCCAGCAGCCAAGGAGCGGGCAGGGAATGGGAGACCCAGTACTTC.

This clone was recorded once. The chain uses TRBV21-1 and TRBJ2-3; the D call TRBD2 from the table was never checked on the DNA. TRBV21-1 is described as a pseudogene. This CDR3 is built from 13 residues. CDR3 sequence reads: CASSREAADTQYF. In nucleotides, the CDR3 is TGTGCCAGCAGCCGTGAAGCTGCAGATACGCAGTATTTT.

V gene TRBV30 combines with J gene TRBJ2-2, with 8 bases fitting TRBD2. The germline gives CDR1 GTSNPN, CDR2 SVGIG (reference sequence). J was trimmed by 4 bases and V by 4 bases; bases with no gene match: 17. The CDR3 length is 18 residues. The chain's CDR3 is CAWKGSTGVSGSTGELFF. The CDR3 DNA follows: TGTGCCTGGAAGGGCTCTACGGGCGTGAGCGGGAGCACCGGGGAGCTGTTTTTT.

For this clone: One end of the junction fails to match germline, which may point to a read error. The chain employs TRBV7-7 and TRBJ2-2; 11 nucleotides agree with TRBD2. The CDR3 loop spans 17 amino acids. The germline CDR1 and CDR2 sequences are SSHAT and FNYEAQ (reference sequence). The CDR3 protein is CASSPSVAGGPTGELFF. The CDR3 DNA follows: TGTGCTAGCAGCCCATCCGTAGCGGGAGGGCCCACCGGGGAGCTGTTTTTT. The full variable domain, rest sourced from reference TRBV7-7 and TRBJ2-2, is GAGVSQSPRYKVTKRGQDVTLRCDPISSHATLYWYQQALGQGPEFLTYFNYEAQPDKSGLPSDRFSAERPEGSISTLTIQRTEQRDSAMYRCASSPSVAGGPTGELFFGEGSRLTVL.

The gene calls are TRBV11-2 and TRBJ1-4, with D unresolved. The CDR3 is 17 residues long. V was shortened by 1 base and J by 3 bases, with 15 bases between the two germline ends. Looked up from germline, CDR1 is SGHAT and CDR2 is FQNNGV. The CDR3 DNA sequence: TGTGCCAGCAGCTTAGTGGAGAACGGGTTATCTAATGAAAAACTGTTTTTT. It specifies CASSLVENGLSNEKLFF.

This chain uses TRBV19 with TRBJ2-1, with 7 positions matching TRBD2. This CDR3 is 15 amino acids long. Germline V gene data show CDR1 as LNHDA and CDR2 as SQIVND (reference sequence). J gave up 1 base and V 3 bases, and 3 bases lay outside the gene matches. This chain's CDR3 is CASSMDGGSYNEQFF. CDR3 coding DNA: TGTGCCAGTAGTATGGACGGGGGGTCCTACAATGAGCAGTTCTTC.

V usage is TRBV6-4 and J usage is TRBJ2-3, with D possibly matching TRBD1 (5 bases). The CDR3 loop spans 16 amino acids. Trimming took 3 bases from V and 2 from J, leaving 15 bases between them. Looked up from germline, CDR1 is MRHNA and CDR2 is SNTAGT. Here the CDR3 reads CASSELRTGDTDTQYF. The CDR3 DNA reads TGTGCCAGCAGTGAGCTCCGTACAGGAGACACAGATACGCAGTATTTT.

The V gene is TRBV5-4, the J gene TRBJ2-5, with TRBD1 matching 7 bases. Germline assignment: CDR1 SGHNT and CDR2 YYREEE (reference sequence). This CDR3 is 12 amino acids long. Trimming removed 2 bases from V and 7 bases from J; junction bases left unmatched: 2. CDR3 residues: CASSFYRGTQYF. CDR3 bases: TGTGCCAGCAGCTTCTACAGGGGGACCCAGTACTTC.

This chain links TRBV6-2 or TRBV6-3 with TRBJ2-2, with a weak D call TRBD2 (6 bases). The CDR3 totals 13 residues. Trimming pared 2 bases from V and 6 bases from J, leaving 7 bases between. Germline assignment: CDR1 MNHEY and CDR2 SVGEGT. The CDR3 sequence is CASSYGGAGELFF. The CDR3 DNA follows: TGTGCCAGCAGTTACGGCGGGGCCGGGGAGCTGTTTTTT.

The rearrangement links TRBV3-1 (or the pseudogene TRBV3-2) to TRBJ2-1, with TRBD2 identical over 8 bases. CDR3 size: 15 residues. From germline, CDR1 is LGHDT and CDR2 YNNKEL (reference sequence). V lost 3 bases to trimming and J lost 3 bases; unmatched junction nucleotides: 4. The DNA for the CDR3 is TGTGCCAGCAGCCAGGAGCGGGGGAGCTACAATGAGCAGTTCTTC. Translation gives CASSQERGSYNEQFF.

V and J are TRBV18 and TRBJ2-7; maybe TRBD1 (6 bases). Germline CDR1 and CDR2: KGHSH and LQKENI. V was trimmed by 1 base and J by 5 bases, leaving 18 bases between them. This CDR3 contains 16 residues. The CDR3 sequence is CASSPQSSPGTHEQYF. DNA of the CDR3: TGTGCCAGCTCACCACAATCATCCCCCGGGACACACGAGCAGTACTTC. Looking up the rest from reference TRBV18 and TRBJ2-7 gives the full variable domain: NAGVMQNPRHLVRRRGQEARLRCSPMKGHSHVYWYRQLPEEGLKFMVYLQKENIIDESGMPKERFSAEFPKEGPSILRIQQVVRGDSAAYFCASSPQSSPGTHEQYFGPGTRLTVT.

A single count supports this clone. V and J are TRBV28 and TRBJ2-5, with a possible D match to TRBD2 (6 bases). The germline V and J ends were trimmed by 1 base and 5 bases, with 8 bases remaining between them. Germline V lookup: CDR1 MDHEN, CDR2 SYDVKM. The CDR3 has 13 amino acids. The DNA of the CDR3 is TGTGCCAGCAGTTTATTAGGGAGGGAGACCCAGTACTTC. It is translated as CASSLLGRETQYF.

The chain uses TRBV5-1 and TRBJ2-3, with D unresolved. Looked up from germline, CDR1 is SGHRS and CDR2 is YFSETQ. Trimming stripped 4 bases from V and 2 bases from J, with 14 bases between. The length of the CDR3 is 15 residues. CDR3 in amino acids: CASSPGGGYTDTQYF. CDR3 coding DNA: TGCGCCAGCAGCCCTGGTGGCGGATACACAGATACGCAGTATTTT. Variable domain in full (rest from reference TRBV5-1 and TRBJ2-3): KAGVTQTPRYLIKTRGQQVTLSCSPISGHRSVSWYQQTPGQGLQFLFEYFSETQRNKGNFPGRFSGRQFSNSRSEMNVSTLELGDSALYLCASSPGGGYTDTQYFGPGTRLTVL.

This rearrangement joins TRBV15 to TRBJ1-2; D not certain. V was cut by 5 bases and J by 1 base, with 5 bases left in between. The CDR3 runs 12 residues. Per the germline V gene, CDR1 is LNHNV and CDR2 is YYDKDF (reference sequence). The CDR3 loop is CATSLDNYGYTF. DNA for the CDR3: TGTGCCACCAGCCTAGATAACTATGGCTACACCTTC.

The rearrangement joins TRBV5-4 to TRBJ1-4, with no clear D. This CDR3 has 13 residues. Trimming removed 4 bases from V and 7 bases from J, with 11 bases in between. Germline CDR1 and CDR2: SGHNT and YYREEE (reference sequence). CDR3 sequence reads: CASSERGTEKLFF. CDR3 in DNA: TGTGCCAGCAGCGAGCGAGGAACTGAAAAACTGTTTTTT.

This clone was seen just once. The chain joins TRBV6-1 to TRBJ2-3; no reliable D call. Germline CDR1 is MNHNS and CDR2 is SASEGT. The CDR3 totals 14 residues. V was pared by 1 base and J by 4 bases, with 9 bases between. CDR3 protein: CASSEGLVADTQYF. The DNA of the CDR3 is TGTGCCAGCAGTGAAGGACTGGTGGCAGATACGCAGTATTTT.

The chain couples TRBV5-5 to TRBJ1-5, with D possibly TRBD1 on 6 matching bases. From germline, CDR1 is SGHKS and CDR2 YYEKEE (reference sequence). Trimming took 3 bases from V and 6 from J, leaving 10 bases between them. The CDR3 is 13 residues long. CDR3 residues: CASSSQGSQPQHF. DNA of the CDR3: TGTGCCAGCAGCTCACAGGGTAGTCAGCCCCAGCATTTT.

J is TRBJ2-2 and V is TRBV2; no clear D gene. The CDR3 runs to 13 residues. V was pared by 0 bases and J by 4 bases, with 3 bases between. In germline, CDR1 is SNHLY, CDR2 FYNNEI. The CDR3 DNA sequence: TGTGCCAGCAGTGAAGCGCGCACCGGGGAGCTGTTTTTT. Translation gives CASSEARTGELFF.